The 8 T cell receptor beta chains below were found in one sample sequenced in a study of T-cell reconstitution after alpha-beta-depleted transplantation in children. The TCRbeta library incorporated unique molecular identifiers. TCRdb passed the PCR reads through MiXCR, listing each CDR3 protein once. Of 250,000 to 400,000 distinct CDR3 sequences in the sample, roughly 21% are singletons; the top ten hold over 9.5%. The starting material was PBMCs, mostly from graft donor cells, obtained 180 days after TCRalphabeta/CD19-depleted stem cell transplant. All receptors derive from a male patient aged 10 to 17 who had a stem cell transplant for acute lymphoblastic leukemia, so the T cells may come from the graft donor.

This clonotype was counted only a few times. The V call is TRBV20-1, the J call TRBJ2-5, with 11 bases fitting TRBD2. Trimming removed 6 bases from V and 4 bases from J; junction bases left unmatched: 7. Germline values: CDR1 DFQATT, CDR2 SNEGSKA (reference sequence). This CDR3 region has 14 residues. CDR3 amino acids: CSARGLAASETQYF. The CDR3 coding sequence is TGCAGTGCGCGGGGACTAGCGGCCTCAGAGACCCAGTACTTC.

This chain connects TRBV29-1 to TRBJ1-2; D is ambiguous. Germline assignment: CDR1 SQVTM and CDR2 ANQGSEA. The CDR3 runs to 12 residues. V was clipped by 4 bases and J by 8 bases, with 14 bases between them. The CDR3 nucleotides are TGCAGCGTTGTAAATTCTGACGGGGGCTACACCTTC. This codes for CSVVNSDGGYTF.

This clonotype was detected a few times. J is TRBJ2-7 and V is TRBV3-1; 8 bases line up with TRBD2. V shed 6 bases and J 3 bases; nucleotides not matched to a gene: 7. The CDR3 runs to 14 residues. Germline CDR1 is LGHDT and CDR2 is YNNKEL (reference sequence). In nucleotides, the CDR3 is TGTGCCAGCAGTCTACCGGGACTAGACTACGAGCAGTACTTC. Protein sequence: CASSLPGLDYEQYF.

This clonotype was detected only a few times. CDR3 sequence (DNA): TGTGCCAGCAGTTCAATCGGGACAGCCTACGAGCAGTACTTC. Translated: CASSSIGTAYEQYF. The V and J genes are TRBV27 and TRBJ2-7; 7 bases are shared with TRBD1. CDR1 is MNHEY and CDR2 is SMNVEV in the germline V gene (reference sequence). V was pared by 4 bases and J by 2 bases, with 5 bases of the junction left unmatched. This CDR3 spans 14 amino acids.

The rearrangement links TRBV4-1 to TRBJ1-1; 7 positions agree with TRBD1. Per the germline V gene, CDR1 is MGHRA and CDR2 is YSYEKL. CDR3 length: 13 residues. J lost 8 bases, V lost 3 bases, and 6 bases had no gene match. The CDR3, as DNA: TGCGCCAGCAGCCACCTGCCGGGACAGGAAGCTTTCTTT. It yields the protein CASSHLPGQEAFF.

V usage is TRBV20-1 and J usage is TRBJ1-2; weak D call: TRBD1 (5 bases). Trimming took off 4 bases at V and 4 bases at J, with 16 bases between the two ends. The germline V gene encodes CDR1 DFQATT and CDR2 SNEGSKA (reference sequence). This CDR3 comprises 14 residues. The CDR3 region has the DNA TGCAGTGCTACCCTTAGGGGCCCCCTCTATGGCTACACCTTC. Translating gives CSATLRGPLYGYTF.

V is TRBV4-1 and J is TRBJ1-2; D is perhaps TRBD1 (6 bases). V was pared by 0 bases and J by 3 bases, with 11 bases between. The CDR3 covers 15 residues. Germline V gene data show CDR1 as MGHRA and CDR2 as YSYEKL. CDR3 DNA sequence: TGCGCCAGCAGCCAAGATAGGGCAGGGGACTATGGCTACACCTTC. Translating gives CASSQDRAGDYGYTF.

This clonotype was counted between two and nine times. Here the CDR3 DNA reads TGTGCCAGCAGCCGCCCCAGGAAAAGGGGGACTAGGTCCACAGATACGCAGTATTTT. It specifies CASSRPRKRGTRSTDTQYF. This chain links TRBV14 with TRBJ2-3; TRBD2 agrees at 8 bases. The CDR3 spans 19 residues. Unmatched junction bases numbered 17, after V lost 4 bases and J lost 2 bases. Germline CDR1 reads SGHDN; CDR2 reads FVKESK.